The 15 T cell receptor beta chains given below trace back to one sample, sequenced in a study of T cell responses to AZD1222 COVID-19 vaccine. The assay was immunoSEQ multiplex PCR, and TCRdb's table has in-frame clones only and misses some. The sample carries around 130,000 clones, nearly 95% recorded once. The sample here was peripheral blood, taken on day 0 of AZD1222 vaccination. The receptors derive from an adult in good health.

In its sample, this clone was seen once. The chain uses TRBV11-2 and TRBJ1-2; TRBD1 matches 8 bases. V lost 4 bases, J lost 8 bases, and 12 bases stayed unmatched. Germline CDR1 reads SGHAT; CDR2 reads FQNNGV. The CDR3 loop spans 15 amino acids. CDR3 nucleotide sequence: TGTGCCAGCAGCTCGACCTGGACAGGGCAGGACGGCTACACCTTC. Residues: CASSSTWTGQDGYTF. Full variable domain (outside the CDR3, taken from reference TRBV11-2 and TRBJ1-2): EAGVAQSPRYKIIEKRQSVAFWCNPISGHATLYWYQQILGQGPKLLIQFQNNGVVDDSQLPKDRFSAERLKGVDSTLKIQPAKLEDSAVYLCASSSTWTGQDGYTFGSGTRLTVV.

This chain uses TRBV6-1 with TRBJ2-2; 12 nucleotides align to TRBD2. V was pared by 4 bases and J by 5 bases, with 5 bases of the junction left unmatched. Germline loops: CDR1 MNHNS, CDR2 SASEGT. This CDR3 is built from 16 residues. The CDR3 region has the DNA TGTGCCAGCAGTGCCCCGACTAGCGGGGGAACCGGGGAGCTGTTTTTT. Amino acids: CASSAPTSGGTGELFF.

This chain connects TRBV7-9 to TRBJ1-4; 7 nucleotides match TRBD1. Germline V gene lookup returns CDR1 SEHNR and CDR2 FQNEAQ (reference sequence). This CDR3 contains 14 residues. With 3 bases clipped from V and 6 bases from J, the junction kept 4 bases outside the gene matches. In DNA, the CDR3 is TGTGCCAGCAGCTTGACAGGGCGGGATGAAAAACTGTTTTTT. Translating it yields CASSLTGRDEKLFF. The full variable domain, with the rest looked up from reference TRBV7-9 and TRBJ1-4, is DTGVSQNPRHKITKRGQNVTFRCDPISEHNRLYWYRQTLGQGPEFLTYFQNEAQLEKSRLLSDRFSAERPKGSFSTLEIQRTEQGDSAMYLCASSLTGRDEKLFFGSGTQLSVL.

V usage is TRBV6-5 and J usage is TRBJ1-2; TRBD1 might be the D (5 bases). The CDR3 length is 13 residues. The germline CDR1 and CDR2 sequences are MNHEY and SVGAGI. V was clipped by 5 bases and J by 6 bases, with 13 bases between them. Written as DNA, the CDR3 is TGTGCCAGCAGTCCCCAACGAGGGGATGGCTACACCTTC. This encodes CASSPQRGDGYTF.

This chain connects TRBV9 to TRBJ2-7; 9 nucleotides align to TRBD2. Trimming removed 0 bases from V and 3 bases from J; junction bases left unmatched: 1. The CDR3 length is 14 residues. CDR1 SGDLS and CDR2 YYNGEE come from the germline V gene. CDR3 coding DNA: TGTGCCAGCAGCGTAGGGACTAGCGACTACGAGCAGTACTTC. Its translation is CASSVGTSDYEQYF.

The chain has TRBV6-5 and TRBJ1-1; D is possibly TRBD1 (5 bases). The CDR3 has 14 residues. Trimming cost V 5 bases and J 3 bases, with 13 bases left between them. Looked up from germline, CDR1 is MNHEY and CDR2 is SVGAGI. The CDR3 DNA is TGTGCCAGCAGTCTGCAGGGTGCGGACACTGAAGCTTTCTTT. This gives the protein CASSLQGADTEAFF.

Of note for this clone: One junction end does not reproduce the germline sequence, and a read error may be involved. The chain links TRBV7-9 to TRBJ2-4; TRBD1 is a possible D gene (6 bases). There are 14 residues in the CDR3. The V gene's germline CDR1 is SEHNR and CDR2 FQNEAQ (reference sequence). DNA of the CDR3: TGTGCCGGCAGCTTAGGGCAGGGGCGAGACATTCAGTACTTC. This sequence encodes CAGSLGQGRDIQYF.

CDR3 DNA sequence: TGTGCCAGCTCACCCGACAGCCTGAGGGATACGCAGTATTTT. Its translation: CASSPDSLRDTQYF. The chain links TRBV18 to TRBJ2-3; a weak D match, TRBD1 (5 bases). V lost 3 bases and J 6 bases, leaving 13 bases between the germline ends. Per the germline V gene, CDR1 is KGHSH and CDR2 is LQKENI. CDR3 length equals 14 residues.

The chain is built from TRBV30 and TRBJ2-2; 9 positions match TRBD2. The CDR3 extends over 14 amino acids. CDR1 is GTSNPN and CDR2 is SVGIG in the germline V gene (reference sequence). Trimming took 3 bases from V and 3 from J; bases not matched to a gene: 2. The CDR3 DNA follows: TGTGCCTGGAGGAGCGGGGGGTACACCGGGGAGCTGTTTTTT. Translated, it gives CAWRSGGYTGELFF.

The chain carries TRBV27 and TRBJ2-1; tentatively, D is TRBD1 (5 bases). Trimming removed 6 bases at V and 0 bases at J, with 12 bases between. The CDR3 extends over 15 amino acids. CDR1 is MNHEY and CDR2 is SMNVEV in the germline V gene (reference sequence). The CDR3 loop is CASSQGFFSYNEQFF. The CDR3 DNA is TGTGCCAGCAGCCAGGGATTTTTCTCCTACAATGAGCAGTTCTTC.

V usage is TRBV11-2 and J usage is TRBJ2-1; D is unresolved. CDR1 is SGHAT, CDR2 FQNNGV, per germline. Trimming pared 1 base from V and 1 base from J, leaving 8 bases between. The CDR3 totals 15 residues. Here the CDR3 reads CASSLAGISYNEQFF. The CDR3 region has the DNA TGTGCCAGCAGCTTAGCGGGTATTTCCTACAATGAGCAGTTCTTC. Full variable domain (missing parts from reference TRBV11-2 and TRBJ2-1): EAGVAQSPRYKIIEKRQSVAFWCNPISGHATLYWYQQILGQGPKLLIQFQNNGVVDDSQLPKDRFSAERLKGVDSTLKIQPAKLEDSAVYLCASSLAGISYNEQFFGPGTRLTVL.

V usage is TRBV11-2 and J usage is TRBJ1-4; D unclear. Germline V gene lookup returns CDR1 SGHAT and CDR2 FQNNGV. The CDR3 is 14 amino acids. The germline V and J ends were trimmed by 2 bases and 7 bases, with 11 bases remaining between them. The chain's CDR3 is CASSLIGLGEKLFF. CDR3 DNA sequence: TGTGCCAGCAGCTTAATCGGGTTGGGTGAAAAACTGTTTTTT.

The chain links TRBV24-1 to TRBJ2-7, with TRBD2 identical over 10 bases. The germline gives CDR1 KGHDR, CDR2 SFDVKD. V was clipped by 2 bases and J by 3 bases; unmatched bases: 6. The CDR3 covers 16 residues. CDR3 nucleotides: TGTGCCACCAGTGATTCTACTAGCGGGAACTTCTACGAGCAGTACTTC. It specifies CATSDSTSGNFYEQYF.

The chain uses TRBV15 and TRBJ1-1; D is unresolved. Germline V gives CDR1 LNHNV, CDR2 YYDKDF (reference sequence). This CDR3 has 14 amino acids. V was clipped by 3 bases and J by 1 base, with 9 bases between them. CDR3 in amino acids: CATSRATENTEAFF. CDR3 in DNA: TGTGCCACCAGCAGGGCCACGGAGAACACTGAAGCTTTCTTT.

This clone was counted a single time. The chain couples TRBV11-2 to TRBJ1-5; 7 nucleotides agree with TRBD1. This CDR3 has 14 amino acids. The V gene end was trimmed by 1 base and the J gene end by 12 bases; junction bases not matched to a gene: 9. Germline V gene sequence: CDR1 SGHAT, CDR2 FQNNGV. CDR3 DNA sequence: TGTGCCAGCAGCTTAGGCGGGACAGTGTCGGTCCAGCATTTT. It codes for CASSLGGTVSVQHF.